What follows are 24 T cell receptor beta chains derived from one specimen sequenced in a study of human T cells and chemical hapten exposure. Specified time point: patch test 1, 2 weeks after DPC sensitization. Treatment noted: therapeutic diphenylcyclopropenone sensitization with weekly scalp DPC. TCRdb passed the RACE reads through MiXCR, listing each CDR3 protein once. The sample contains around 120,000 distinct CDR3 sequences, roughly 15% of which appear only once. This sample comprised whole blood, obtained in connection with sensitization to the hapten diphenylcyclopropenone (DPC). Receptors originate from a man between 18 and 35 years old with alopecia areata. Some clones in this sample may be carry-over from other donors' samples.

This clonotype has a handful of counts. The chain has TRBV12-3 or TRBV12-4 and TRBJ1-5; unclear D gene. The V end was cut by 0 bases, the J end by 0 bases, with 6 bases between. The CDR3 runs to 15 residues. This chain's CDR3 is CASSLAKYSNQPQHF. In DNA form, the CDR3 reads TGTGCCAGCAGTTTAGCGAAGTATAGCAATCAGCCCCAGCATTTT.

This clonotype appeared many times. The chain links TRBV7-3 to TRBJ2-6; the match to TRBD1 covers 8 bases. Trimming removed 5 bases from V and 2 bases from J; junction bases left unmatched: 5. Germline CDR1 is SGHTA and CDR2 is FQGTGA. CDR3 length equals 16 residues. The CDR3 loop reads CASSVAGGTGANVLTF. DNA for the CDR3: TGTGCCAGCAGCGTCGCAGGGGGCACTGGGGCCAACGTCCTGACTTTC.

The V gene is TRBV6-5, the J gene TRBJ2-7, with 7 bases matching TRBD1. The CDR3 runs to 11 residues. Germline assignment: CDR1 MNHEY and CDR2 SVGAGI. Germline trimming cut 6 bases from V and 11 bases from J; bases unmatched to any gene: 7. The CDR3, as DNA: TGTGCCAGCAGCCGTGACAGGGTGGAGTACTTC. Its protein is CASSRDRVEYF.

This clonotype was detected ten times or more. This chain connects TRBV7-8 to TRBJ2-5; D gene unclear. CDR3 length: 14 amino acids. Germline CDR1 reads SGHVS; CDR2 reads FQNEAQ. The ends were cut back, 1 base at V and 6 bases at J, with 12 bases in the middle. CDR3 bases: TGTGCCAGCAGCTTAGGAGGCCTAAGAAAGACCCAGTACTTC. This translates into CASSLGGLRKTQYF.

The gene calls are TRBV5-1 and TRBJ1-3; no reliable D call. The CDR3 length is 18 residues. V lost 2 bases to trimming and J lost 0 bases, with 18 bases between them. The germline CDR1 and CDR2 sequences are SGHRS and YFSETQ. The CDR3 DNA reads TGCGCCAGCAGCTTAAACAGCGCACAGAGAAGCTCTGGAAACACCATATATTTT. Its translation: CASSLNSAQRSSGNTIYF.

The V and J genes are TRBV7-2 and TRBJ2-2; the match to TRBD2 covers 10 bases. Germline trimming cut 5 bases from V and 10 bases from J; bases unmatched to any gene: 10. The CDR3 covers 15 residues. The germline V gene has CDR1 SGHTA and CDR2 FQGNSA. The CDR3 DNA reads TGTGCCAGCAGCCGGGGACTAGCGTGGGCCGAGGAGCTGTTTTTT. Its translation: CASSRGLAWAEELFF. Full variable domain (remainder filled in from reference TRBV7-2 and TRBJ2-2): GAGVSQSPSNKVTEKGKDVELRCDPISGHTALYWYRQSLGQGLEFLIYFQGNSAPDKSGLPSDRFSAERTGGSVSTLTIQRTQQEDSAVYLCASSRGLAWAEELFFGEGSRLTVL.

This clonotype was seen at least ten times. The chain links TRBV12-3 or TRBV12-4 to TRBJ2-3, with a tentative D call TRBD2 (6 bases). There are 11 residues in the CDR3. Trimming left V 10 bases short and J 7 bases short, with 12 bases between. CDR3 in amino acids: CATSEGNTQYF. The CDR3, as DNA: TGTGCCACGTCGGAGGGAAATACGCAGTATTTT.

Only a few counts were recorded for this clonotype. This rearrangement joins TRBV7-6 to TRBJ2-7; the match to TRBD1 covers 7 bases. The ends lost 5 bases at V and 2 bases at J; junction bases unmatched: 0. The CDR3 extends over 12 amino acids. The germline CDR1 and CDR2 sequences are SGHVS and FNYEAQ. The CDR3 nucleotides read TGTGCCAGCAGCCAGGGGGCCTACGAGCAGTACTTC. It encodes CASSQGAYEQYF.

This clonotype has a handful of counts. V usage is TRBV7-3 and J usage is TRBJ1-2; D not certain. The ends were cut back, 5 bases at V and 8 bases at J, with 12 bases in the middle. This CDR3 has 12 amino acids. In germline, CDR1 is SGHTA, CDR2 FQGTGA. CDR3 nucleotides: TGTGCCAGCAGCCACGGTACAGTGGGCTACACCTTC. This encodes CASSHGTVGYTF.

In its sample, this clonotype was seen many times. The chain combines TRBV7-9 with TRBJ2-3; 7 bases line up with TRBD1. The germline V gene has CDR1 SEHNR and CDR2 FQNEAQ (reference sequence). V gave up 5 bases and J gave up 2 bases; unmatched junction bases: 7. This CDR3 spans 15 amino acids. CDR3 sequence reads: CASSTRTGFTDTQYF. Written as DNA, the CDR3 is TGTGCCAGCAGCACCCGGACAGGATTCACAGATACGCAGTATTTT.

This clonotype was seen at least ten times. The genes are TRBV29-1 and TRBJ1-2; D may be TRBD1 (5 bases). V gave up 4 bases and J gave up 3 bases, with 12 bases separating them. CDR1 and CDR2 (germline): SQVTM, ANQGSEA. The CDR3 totals 13 residues. CDR3 sequence reads: CSVGGSGDYGYTF. In DNA, the CDR3 is TGCAGCGTTGGGGGCAGCGGGGACTATGGCTACACCTTC.

This clonotype was picked up a small number of times. The V and J genes are TRBV7-9 and TRBJ2-3; a possible D gene is TRBD2 (6 bases). The CDR3 loop spans 17 amino acids. Germline V lookup: CDR1 SEHNR, CDR2 FQNEAQ (reference sequence). Trimming pared 5 bases from V and 4 bases from J, leaving 22 bases between. CDR3 sequence reads: CASSPQVSTQRADTQYF. CDR3 sequence (DNA): TGTGCCAGCAGCCCCCAGGTATCGACACAGCGGGCAGATACGCAGTATTTT. Looking up the rest from reference TRBV7-9 and TRBJ2-3 gives the full variable domain: DTGVSQNPRHKITKRGQNVTFRCDPISEHNRLYWYRQTLGQGPEFLTYFQNEAQLEKSRLLSDRFSAERPKGSFSTLEIQRTEQGDSAMYLCASSPQVSTQRADTQYFGPGTRLTVL.

This clonotype occurred a few times. The genes are TRBV5-1 and TRBJ2-1, with D maybe TRBD1 (6 bases). CDR1 is SGHRS and CDR2 is YFSETQ in the germline V gene. The CDR3 has 15 residues. With 2 bases removed from V and 8 bases from J, the gap between germline ends came to 17 bases. CDR3 nucleotide sequence: TGCGCCAGCAGCTTAGGACAGATCGGATTCGATGAGCAGTTCTTC. This encodes CASSLGQIGFDEQFF. The full variable domain, rest sourced from reference TRBV5-1 and TRBJ2-1, is KAGVTQTPRYLIKTRGQQVTLSCSPISGHRSVSWYQQTPGQGLQFLFEYFSETQRNKGNFPGRFSGRQFSNSRSEMNVSTLELGDSALYLCASSLGQIGFDEQFFGPGTRLTVL.

The chain combines TRBV7-2 with TRBJ1-4, with unresolved D. Germline CDR1 and CDR2: SGHTA and FQGNSA. The length of the CDR3 is 13 residues. The V end was cut by 3 bases, the J end by 3 bases, with 5 bases between. CDR3 protein: CASSFAPNEKLFF. CDR3 nucleotides: TGTGCCAGCAGCTTCGCGCCTAATGAAAAACTGTTTTTT.

The V gene is TRBV28, the J gene TRBJ1-1; D is unclear. The germline CDR1 and CDR2 sequences are MDHEN and SYDVKM. V was shortened by 6 bases and J by 4 bases, with 27 bases between the two germline ends. This CDR3 has 18 residues. The CDR3: CASRIRTTESVIGTEAFF. The CDR3 DNA reads TGTGCCAGCAGAATAAGGACCACTGAAAGTGTTATAGGCACTGAAGCTTTCTTT.

The J gene is TRBJ2-1, the V gene TRBV6-2 or TRBV6-3; D remains ambiguous. Germline V lookup: CDR1 MNHEY, CDR2 SVGEGT. The CDR3 length is 14 residues. The ends were cut back, 5 bases at V and 4 bases at J, with 12 bases in the middle. CDR3 protein: CASSPLLEYNEQFF. The CDR3 DNA follows: TGTGCCAGCAGTCCCTTACTGGAATACAATGAGCAGTTCTTC.

The chain uses TRBV19 and TRBJ1-5; D not resolved. V was shortened by 0 bases and J by 0 bases, with 3 bases between the two germline ends. This CDR3 is 14 amino acids long. Germline V gene data show CDR1 as LNHDA and CDR2 as SQIVND (reference sequence). CDR3 nucleotides: TGTGCCAGTAGTATAGAATATAGCAATCAGCCCCAGCATTTT. Its protein product is CASSIEYSNQPQHF.

J is TRBJ2-1 and V is TRBV4-1; tentative D call: TRBD1 (5 bases). This CDR3 region has 12 residues. CDR1 MGHRA and CDR2 YSYEKL come from the germline V gene. Trimming removed 5 bases at V and 9 bases at J, with 11 bases between. DNA of the CDR3: TGCGCCAGCAGCTCCCAGGGCAGTGAGCAGTTCTTC. It is translated as CASSSQGSEQFF.

This clonotype has a count of ten or more. This sequence joins TRBV9 and TRBJ1-6; a weak D match, TRBD1 (6 bases). This CDR3 has 16 residues. Germline assignment: CDR1 SGDLS and CDR2 YYNGEE. V lost 4 bases and J 8 bases, leaving 19 bases between the germline ends. The CDR3 nucleotides are TGTGCCAGCAGCAATGCAGCACAGGGTAATCATTCACCCCTCCACTTT. Translated: CASSNAAQGNHSPLHF.

This clonotype has more than one count but fewer than ten. The V and J genes are TRBV4-1 and TRBJ1-2; 9 bases agree with TRBD1. Germline trimming cut 6 bases from V and 3 bases from J; bases unmatched to any gene: 8. The germline V gene has CDR1 MGHRA and CDR2 YSYEKL. The CDR3 covers 15 residues. CDR3 sequence (DNA): TGCGCCAGCAGGTTACCGGGACAGGGCCACTATGGCTACACCTTC. It codes for CASRLPGQGHYGYTF.

The chain has TRBV4-3 and TRBJ1-5; D not certain. Trimming removed 4 bases from V and 5 bases from J, with 9 bases in between. CDR1 LGHNA and CDR2 YSLEER come from the germline V gene. CDR3 length equals 13 residues. The CDR3 sequence is CASSLGFHQPQHF. The CDR3 region has the DNA TGCGCCAGCAGCCTGGGGTTTCATCAGCCCCAGCATTTT.

This clonotype has only a few counts. The chain links TRBV5-6 to TRBJ2-4; D gene ambiguous. This CDR3 region has 18 residues. V lost 0 bases and J 0 bases, leaving 16 bases between the germline ends. Looked up from germline, CDR1 is SGHDT and CDR2 is YYEEEE. The CDR3: CASSLGRRALLAKNIQYF. The CDR3 region has the DNA TGTGCCAGCAGCTTGGGCCGACGGGCCTTACTAGCCAAAAACATTCAGTACTTC.

This clonotype was counted only a few times. The chain uses TRBV10-3 and TRBJ1-2; no firm D call. The V end was cut by 7 bases, the J end by 4 bases, with 10 bases between. The CDR3 is 12 residues long. The germline gives CDR1 ENHRY, CDR2 SYGVKD. In DNA, the CDR3 is TGTGCCATCACCGAAGGAGCCTATGGCTACACCTTC. Protein: CAITEGAYGYTF.

V usage is TRBV7-2 and J usage is TRBJ2-2; D unclear. Germline loops: CDR1 SGHTA, CDR2 FQGNSA. V was pared by 5 bases and J by 5 bases, with 12 bases between. CDR3 size: 14 residues. DNA of the CDR3: TGTGCCAGCAGCCTCCAACTCTCTACCGGGGAGCTGTTTTTT. Amino acids: CASSLQLSTGELFF.